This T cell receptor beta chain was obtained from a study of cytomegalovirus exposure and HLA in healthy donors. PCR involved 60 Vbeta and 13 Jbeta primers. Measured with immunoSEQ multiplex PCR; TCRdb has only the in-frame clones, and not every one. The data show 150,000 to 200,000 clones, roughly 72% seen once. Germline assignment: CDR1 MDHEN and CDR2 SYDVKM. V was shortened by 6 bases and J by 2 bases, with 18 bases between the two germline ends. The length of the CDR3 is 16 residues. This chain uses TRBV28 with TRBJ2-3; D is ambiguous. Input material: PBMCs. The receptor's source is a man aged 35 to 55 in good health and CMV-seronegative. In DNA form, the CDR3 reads TGTGCCAGCAGCATGGGTGGCCTGGCGGACACAGATACGCAGTATTTT. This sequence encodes CASSMGGLADTDTQYF.